This TCR beta chain was obtained from a study of identical twins. As for this clonotype: Its antigen remains unidentified.

Whole-study results and caveats: Memory repertoires showed no such pattern, whereas abundant cord blood beta clonotypes carried fewer insertions. Cross-sectional statistical analysis was relied on for the conclusions, without the same donors being followed.

The CDR3 runs 17 residues. The germline gives CDR1 MNHEY, CDR2 SMNVEV (reference sequence). The V end was cut by 8 bases, the J end by 4 bases, with 23 bases between. Template switching created a universal primer site, and the cDNA included unique molecular identifiers. TCRdb ran MiXCR on the 5' RACE reads and lists one entry per CDR3 protein. This sample has around 510,000 distinct CDR3 sequences, with approximately 15% found just once. These records were also assigned to another study, of yellow fever vaccine responses in identical twins.

The sequence derives from a woman between 18 and 29 years old in good health. The chain combines TRBV27 with TRBJ2-2; tentatively, D is TRBD1 or TRBD2 (5 bases each). Specimen: CD4+ T cells sorted from blood. CDR3 in amino acids: CASCSLEGLLGTGELFF. The CDR3 DNA reads as TGTGCCAGCTGTTCCCTCGAGGGGCTCCTGGGCACCGGGGAGCTGTTTTTT.